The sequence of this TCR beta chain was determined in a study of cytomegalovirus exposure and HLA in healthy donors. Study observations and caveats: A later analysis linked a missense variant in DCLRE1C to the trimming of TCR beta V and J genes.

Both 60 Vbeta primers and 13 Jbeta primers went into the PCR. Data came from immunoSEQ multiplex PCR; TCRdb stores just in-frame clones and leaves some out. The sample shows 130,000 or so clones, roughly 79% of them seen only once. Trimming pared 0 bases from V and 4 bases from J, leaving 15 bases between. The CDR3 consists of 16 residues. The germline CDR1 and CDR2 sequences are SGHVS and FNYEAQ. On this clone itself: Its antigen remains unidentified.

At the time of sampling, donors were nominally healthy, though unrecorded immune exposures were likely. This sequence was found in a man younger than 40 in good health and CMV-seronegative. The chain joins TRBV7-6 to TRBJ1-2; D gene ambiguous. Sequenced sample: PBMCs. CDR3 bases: TGTGCCAGCAGCTTAGCGCCGGACTCCATAGCCTATGGCTACACCTTC. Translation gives CASSLAPDSIAYGYTF.